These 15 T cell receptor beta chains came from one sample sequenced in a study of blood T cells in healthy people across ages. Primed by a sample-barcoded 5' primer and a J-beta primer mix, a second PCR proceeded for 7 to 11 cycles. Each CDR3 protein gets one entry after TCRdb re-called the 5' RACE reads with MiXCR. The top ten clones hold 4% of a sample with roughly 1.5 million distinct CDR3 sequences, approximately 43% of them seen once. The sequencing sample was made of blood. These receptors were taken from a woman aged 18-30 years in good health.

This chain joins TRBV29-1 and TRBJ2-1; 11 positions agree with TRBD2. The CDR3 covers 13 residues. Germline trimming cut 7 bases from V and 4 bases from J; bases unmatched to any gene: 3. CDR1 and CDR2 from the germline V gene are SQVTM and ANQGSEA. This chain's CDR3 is CSGGTSGYNEQFF. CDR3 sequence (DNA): TGCAGCGGCGGGACTAGCGGTTACAATGAGCAGTTCTTC.

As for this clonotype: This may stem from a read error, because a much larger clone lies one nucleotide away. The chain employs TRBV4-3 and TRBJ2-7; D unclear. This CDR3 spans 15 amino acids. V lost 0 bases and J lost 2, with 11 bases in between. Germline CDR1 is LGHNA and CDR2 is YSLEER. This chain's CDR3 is CASSQEGRNTYEQYF. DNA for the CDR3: TGCGCCAGCAGCCAAGAAGGACGGAACACCTACGAGCAGTACTTC.

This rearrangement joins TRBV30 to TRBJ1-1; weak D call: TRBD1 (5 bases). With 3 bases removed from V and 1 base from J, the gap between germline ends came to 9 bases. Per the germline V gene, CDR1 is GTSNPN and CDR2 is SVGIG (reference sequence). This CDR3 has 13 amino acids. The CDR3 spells CAWRETENTEAFF. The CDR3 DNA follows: TGTGCCTGGAGAGAGACAGAGAACACTGAAGCTTTCTTT.

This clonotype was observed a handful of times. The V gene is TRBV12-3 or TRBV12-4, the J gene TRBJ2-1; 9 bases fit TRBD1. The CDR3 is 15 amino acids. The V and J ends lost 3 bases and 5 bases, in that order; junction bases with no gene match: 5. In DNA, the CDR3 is TGTGCCAGCAGTTTCCGGACAGGGGACAACAATGAGCAGTTCTTC. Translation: CASSFRTGDNNEQFF.

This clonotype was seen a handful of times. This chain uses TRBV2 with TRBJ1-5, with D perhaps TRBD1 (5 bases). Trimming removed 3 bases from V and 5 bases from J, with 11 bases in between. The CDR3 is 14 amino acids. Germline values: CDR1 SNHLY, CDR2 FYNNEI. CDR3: CASSDRGWDQPQHF. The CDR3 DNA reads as TGTGCCAGCAGTGATAGGGGTTGGGATCAGCCCCAGCATTTT.

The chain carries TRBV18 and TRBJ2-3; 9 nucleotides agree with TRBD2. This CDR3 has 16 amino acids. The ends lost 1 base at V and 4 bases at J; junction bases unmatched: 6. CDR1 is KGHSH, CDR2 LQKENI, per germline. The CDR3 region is CASSPLGTSRSDTQYF. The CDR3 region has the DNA TGTGCCAGCTCACCACTCGGGACTAGCAGGTCAGATACGCAGTATTTT.

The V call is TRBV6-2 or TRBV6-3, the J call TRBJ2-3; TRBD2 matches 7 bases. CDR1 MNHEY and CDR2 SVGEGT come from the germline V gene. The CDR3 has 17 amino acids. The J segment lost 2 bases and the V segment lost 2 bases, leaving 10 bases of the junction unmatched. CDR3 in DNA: TGTGCCAGCAGTTACATGGCCGGGACTACAAACACAGATACGCAGTATTTT. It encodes CASSYMAGTTNTDTQYF.

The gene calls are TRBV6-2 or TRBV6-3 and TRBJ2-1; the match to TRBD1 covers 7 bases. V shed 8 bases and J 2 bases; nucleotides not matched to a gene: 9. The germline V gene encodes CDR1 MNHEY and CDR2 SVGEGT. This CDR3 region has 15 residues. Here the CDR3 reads CASLLRDSTYNEQFF. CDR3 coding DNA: TGTGCCAGCCTCCTCAGGGACAGCACCTACAATGAGCAGTTCTTC.

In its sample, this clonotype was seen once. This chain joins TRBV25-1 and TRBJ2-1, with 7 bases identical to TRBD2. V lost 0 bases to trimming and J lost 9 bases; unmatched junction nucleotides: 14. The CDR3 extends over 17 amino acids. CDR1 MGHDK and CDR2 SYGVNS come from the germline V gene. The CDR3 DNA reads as TGTGCCAGCAGTGAATATAAGGTCACAGAGACTAGCCCTGAGCAGTTCTTC. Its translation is CASSEYKVTETSPEQFF. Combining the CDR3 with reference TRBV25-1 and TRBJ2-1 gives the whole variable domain EADIYQTPRYLVIGTGKKITLECSQTMGHDKMYWYQQDPGMELHLIHYSYGVNSTEKGDLSSESTVSRIRTEHFPLTLESARPSHTSQYLCASSEYKVTETSPEQFFGPGTRLTVL.

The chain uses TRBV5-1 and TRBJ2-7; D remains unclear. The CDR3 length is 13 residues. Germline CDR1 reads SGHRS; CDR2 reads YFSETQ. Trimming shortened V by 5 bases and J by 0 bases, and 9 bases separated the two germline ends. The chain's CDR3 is CASSVHDSYEQYF. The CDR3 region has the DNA TGCGCCAGCAGTGTTCATGACTCCTACGAGCAGTACTTC.

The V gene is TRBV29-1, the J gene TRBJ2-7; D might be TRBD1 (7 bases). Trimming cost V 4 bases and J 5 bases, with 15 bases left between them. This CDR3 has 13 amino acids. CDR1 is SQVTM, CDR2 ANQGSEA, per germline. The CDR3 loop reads CSVAGEGGHEQYF. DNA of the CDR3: TGCAGCGTTGCGGGGGAAGGGGGCCACGAGCAGTACTTC.

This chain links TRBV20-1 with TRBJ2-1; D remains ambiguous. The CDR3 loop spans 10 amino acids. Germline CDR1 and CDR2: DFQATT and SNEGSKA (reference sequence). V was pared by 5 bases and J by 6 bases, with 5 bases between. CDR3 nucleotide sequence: TGCAGTGCTGGGCTCAATGAGCAGTTCTTC. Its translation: CSAGLNEQFF.

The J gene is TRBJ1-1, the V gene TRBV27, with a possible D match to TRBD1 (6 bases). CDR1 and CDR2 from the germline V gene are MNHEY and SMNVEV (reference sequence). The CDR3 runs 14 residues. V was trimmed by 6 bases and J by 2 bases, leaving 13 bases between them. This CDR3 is CASRWTETNTEAFF. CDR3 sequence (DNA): TGTGCCAGCAGATGGACAGAGACTAACACTGAAGCTTTCTTT.

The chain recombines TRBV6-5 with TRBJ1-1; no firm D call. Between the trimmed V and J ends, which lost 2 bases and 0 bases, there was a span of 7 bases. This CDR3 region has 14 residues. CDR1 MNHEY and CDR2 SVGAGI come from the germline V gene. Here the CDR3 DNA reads TGTGCCAGCAGTTACCAGGTACTGAACACTGAAGCTTTCTTT. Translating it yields CASSYQVLNTEAFF.

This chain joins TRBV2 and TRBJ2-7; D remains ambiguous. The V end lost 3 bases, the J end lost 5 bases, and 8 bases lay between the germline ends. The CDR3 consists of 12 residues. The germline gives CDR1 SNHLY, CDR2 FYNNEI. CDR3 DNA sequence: TGTGCCAGCAGTGATGAGTCCAACGAGCAGTACTTC. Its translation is CASSDESNEQYF.